This record looks at one T cell receptor (beta chain) sequence and its context. Sequencing was performed with immunoSEQ multiplex PCR; in TCRdb, only in-frame clones are kept and a portion is missing. The data show fewer than 90,000 clones, with around 96% seen just once and about 4.1% held by the top ten. Per germline, CDR1 ENHRY and CDR2 SYGVKD. V lost 6 bases, J lost 3 bases, and 9 bases stayed unmatched. This CDR3 has 15 residues. These data belong to a study of blood T cell repertoires in COVID-19. Study as a whole: The United States, Italy and Spain were the sources of the acute and convalescent COVID-19 samples.

The origin of this receptor is a human donor with active COVID-19. The donor label of this sample is uncertain. The chain joins TRBV10-3 to TRBJ1-1; 8 bases line up with TRBD1. The sequenced sample was peripheral blood. This CDR3 reads CAISNALTGDTEAFF. CDR3 nucleotide sequence: TGTGCCATCAGCAACGCCTTGACAGGGGACACTGAAGCTTTCTTT.